Below, 5 T cell receptor beta chains from the same sample are listed, as sequenced in a study of cytomegalovirus exposure and HLA in healthy donors. Primers for the PCR totalled 60 Vbeta and 13 Jbeta. Repertoires were generated with immunoSEQ multiplex PCR, while TCRdb's copy carries only in-frame clones and drops some. The sample yields 150,000 to 250,000 clones, 65% to 80% seen once. Sequencing was carried out using PBMCs. The receptors stem from a woman in her 30s in good health and CMV-seropositive.

V and J are TRBV5-6 and TRBJ2-3; D possibly corresponds to TRBD1 (7 bases). The CDR3 is 16 residues long. Trimming stripped 4 bases from V and 2 bases from J, with 17 bases between. CDR1 is SGHDT, CDR2 YYEEEE, per germline. The CDR3 DNA sequence: TGTGCCAGCAGCACCGCGGGACAGTTAAACACAGATACGCAGTATTTT. Its protein product is CASSTAGQLNTDTQYF. Complete variable domain (other parts from reference TRBV5-6 and TRBJ2-3): DAGVTQSPTHLIKTRGQQVTLRCSPKSGHDTVSWYQQALGQGPQFIFQYYEEEERQRGNFPDRFSGHQFPNYSSELNVNALLLGDSALYLCASSTAGQLNTDTQYFGPGTRLTVL.

This clone was seen more than once but under ten times. The V and J genes are TRBV7-9 and TRBJ2-2, with D tentatively TRBD1 (8 bases). Between the trimmed V and J ends, which lost 4 bases and 6 bases, there was a span of 18 bases. The CDR3 loop spans 16 amino acids. CDR1 SEHNR and CDR2 FQNEAQ come from the germline V gene (reference sequence). The CDR3, as DNA: TGTGCCAGCAGCTACAGATCTACAGGGGGGGCCGGGGAGCTGTTTTTT. Amino acid sequence: CASSYRSTGGAGELFF.

About this clone: Additional DNA sequences in this sample encode the identical CDR3. V gene TRBV28 combines with J gene TRBJ2-7, with 8 nucleotides matching TRBD1. J was trimmed by 4 bases and V by 6 bases; bases with no gene match: 8. Germline CDR1 is MDHEN and CDR2 is SYDVKM. This CDR3 comprises 14 residues. The CDR3 sequence: CASRRRQGAYEQYF. CDR3 in DNA: TGTGCCAGCAGGCGAAGGCAGGGGGCTTACGAGCAGTACTTC.

There are a few counts of this clone. The chain is built from TRBV5-4 and TRBJ1-5; D is possibly TRBD1 (5 bases). Trimming left V 4 bases short and J 7 bases short, with 15 bases between. The CDR3 totals 14 residues. CDR1 and CDR2 from the germline V gene are SGHNT and YYREEE (reference sequence). In nucleotides, the CDR3 is TGTGCCAGCAGCCACCCGGGACTTCGGCAGCCCCAGCATTTT. Translating it yields CASSHPGLRQPQHF.

The V and J genes are TRBV18 and TRBJ1-5, with TRBD1 matching over 8 bases. Losses at the gene ends were 2 bases for V and 1 base for J; bases not matched to a gene: 1. Germline V gives CDR1 KGHSH, CDR2 LQKENI. CDR3 length equals 15 residues. As DNA, the CDR3 is TGTGCCAGCTCACCAACAGGGGGGAGCAATCAGCCCCAGCATTTT. Translated: CASSPTGGSNQPQHF.